This T cell receptor beta chain was sequenced during a study of T cell repertoires in cytomegalovirus infection. TCRdb reprocessed the reads with MiXCR, giving one entry per CDR3 protein. The table shows around 300,000 distinct CDR3 sequences, with roughly 21% occurring only once. The V gene's germline CDR1 is SEHNR and CDR2 FQNEAQ (reference sequence). This CDR3 comprises 16 residues. Trimming removed 5 bases at V and 0 bases at J, with 15 bases between. Findings and caveats of the study: HLA-C-restricted, CMV-specific TCR beta clonotypes were dominant ex vivo.

Details on this clonotype: Its target is unknown.

The source material was cultured PBMCs, sampled from culture after CMV antigen stimulation. The source is a human donor in good health (CMV status not recorded). Some clones in this sample may be carry-over from other donors' samples. The chain uses TRBV7-9 and TRBJ2-3; TRBD2 might be the D (6 bases). CDR3 bases: TGTGCCAGCAGCCCGTCGTTCGGGGGTAGCACAGATACGCAGTATTTT. Protein sequence: CASSPSFGGSTDTQYF.